The subject of this entry is one T cell receptor (beta chain). Cohorts were based on clinical histories the participants reported. Trimming pared 6 bases from V and 3 bases from J, leaving 9 bases between. The germline CDR1 and CDR2 sequences are SNHLY and FYNNEI. The CDR3 totals 13 residues. This specimen belongs to a study of blood T cell repertoires in COVID-19. Sequencing was performed with immunoSEQ multiplex PCR; in TCRdb, only in-frame clones are kept and a portion is missing. The table has 310,000 or so clones, 70% to 90% seen once; the top ten hold about 10%. The V gene is TRBV2, the J gene TRBJ1-5, with a weak D call TRBD1 (6 bases). The TCR was taken from a woman aged 18-35 years who had recovered from COVID-19. The material sequenced was PBMCs or T cells enriched from blood (not recorded which). CDR3 residues: CASSTGPNQPQHF. The DNA for the CDR3 is TGTGCCAGCAGCACAGGGCCCAATCAGCCCCAGCATTTT.